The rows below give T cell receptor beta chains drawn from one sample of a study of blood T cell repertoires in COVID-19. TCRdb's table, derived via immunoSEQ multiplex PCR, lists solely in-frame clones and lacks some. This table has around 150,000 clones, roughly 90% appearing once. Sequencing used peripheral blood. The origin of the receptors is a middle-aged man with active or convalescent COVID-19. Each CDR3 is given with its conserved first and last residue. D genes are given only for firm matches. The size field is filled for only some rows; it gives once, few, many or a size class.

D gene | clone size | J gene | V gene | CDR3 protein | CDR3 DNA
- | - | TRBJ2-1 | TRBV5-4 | CASSLWRDEQFF | TGTGCCAGCAGCTTGTGGAGAGATGAGCAGTTCTTC
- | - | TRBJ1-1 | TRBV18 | CASSPAGAMNTEAFF | TGTGCCAGCTCACCAGCAGGGGCCATGAACACTGAAGCTTTCTTT
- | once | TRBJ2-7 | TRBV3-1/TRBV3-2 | CASRYGYEQYF | TGTGCCAGCAGGTACGGTTACGAGCAGTACTTC
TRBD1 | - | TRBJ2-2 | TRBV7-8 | CASSSPGTGNTGELFF | TGTGCCAGCAGCTCCCCCGGGACAGGGAACACCGGGGAGCTGTTTTTT
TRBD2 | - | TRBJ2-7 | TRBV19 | CASSSSGTSYEQYF | TGTGCCAGTAGTTCCTCCGGGACTAGCTACGAGCAGTACTTC
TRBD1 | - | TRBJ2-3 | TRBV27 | CASSLNRGRGTDTQYF | TGTGCCAGCAGTTTAAATAGGGGGCGCGGGACAGATACGCAGTATTTT
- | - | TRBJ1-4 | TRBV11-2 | CASSLTDNEKLFF | TGTGCCAGCAGCTTAACAGATAATGAAAAACTGTTTTTT
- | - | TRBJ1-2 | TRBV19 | CASSIERSSYGYTF | TGTGCCAGTAGTATAGAGAGGAGTTCCTATGGCTACACCTTC
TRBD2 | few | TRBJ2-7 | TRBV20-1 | CSASRPTSGRAMARGEQYF | TGCAGTGCTAGTCGTCCGACTAGCGGGAGGGCCATGGCAAGGGGCGAGCAGTACTTC
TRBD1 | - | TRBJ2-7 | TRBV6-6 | CASSQTGGHLSYEQYF | TGTGCCAGCAGTCAGACAGGGGGACACCTCTCCTACGAGCAGTACTTC
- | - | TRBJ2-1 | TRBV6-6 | CASSRGHFVDSNEQFF | TGTGCCAGCAGTCGAGGTCATTTCGTCGACAGCAATGAGCAGTTCTTC
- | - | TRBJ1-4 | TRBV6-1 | CASSDPPPTGNEKLFF | TGTGCCAGCAGTGATCCTCCTCCGACGGGGAATGAAAAACTGTTTTTT
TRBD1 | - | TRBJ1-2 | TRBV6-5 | CASRNRGQGYGYTF | TGTGCCAGCAGAAACAGGGGGCAGGGCTATGGCTACACCTTC
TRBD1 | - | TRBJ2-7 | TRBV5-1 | CASSLHGTGGDEQYF | TGCGCCAGCAGCTTGCATGGGACAGGGGGCGACGAGCAGTACTTC
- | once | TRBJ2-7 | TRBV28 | CASSRGSYEQYF | TGTGCCAGCAGTCGGGGCTCCTACGAGCAGTACTTC
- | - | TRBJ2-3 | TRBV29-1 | CSVFLATRTDTQYF | TGCAGCGTTTTCCTAGCGACGCGCACAGATACGCAGTATTTT
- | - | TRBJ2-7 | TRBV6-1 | CASSEWGDTEQYF | TGTGCCAGCAGTGAATGGGGGGATACCGAGCAGTACTTC
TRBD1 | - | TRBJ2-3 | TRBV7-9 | CASSLGRTGGGTDTQCF | TGTGCCAGCAGCTTAGGGCGGACAGGGGGCGGTACAGATACGCAGTGTTTT
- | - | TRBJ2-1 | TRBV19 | CASSRGGPYNEQFF | TGTGCCAGTAGTAGAGGCGGGCCCTACAATGAGCAGTTCTTC